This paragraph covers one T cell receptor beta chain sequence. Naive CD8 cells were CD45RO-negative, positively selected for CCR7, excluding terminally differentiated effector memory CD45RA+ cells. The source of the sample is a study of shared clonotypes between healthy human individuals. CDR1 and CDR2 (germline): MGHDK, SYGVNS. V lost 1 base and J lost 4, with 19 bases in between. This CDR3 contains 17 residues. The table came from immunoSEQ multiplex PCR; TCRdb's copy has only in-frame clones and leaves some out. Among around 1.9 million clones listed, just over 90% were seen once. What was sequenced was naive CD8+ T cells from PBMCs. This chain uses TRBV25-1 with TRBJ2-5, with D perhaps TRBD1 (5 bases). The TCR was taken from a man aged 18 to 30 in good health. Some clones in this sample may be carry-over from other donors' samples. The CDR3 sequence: CASSEWVVAGPGETQYF. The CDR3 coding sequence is TGTGCCAGCAGTGAATGGGTTGTGGCAGGGCCAGGAGAGACCCAGTACTTC.